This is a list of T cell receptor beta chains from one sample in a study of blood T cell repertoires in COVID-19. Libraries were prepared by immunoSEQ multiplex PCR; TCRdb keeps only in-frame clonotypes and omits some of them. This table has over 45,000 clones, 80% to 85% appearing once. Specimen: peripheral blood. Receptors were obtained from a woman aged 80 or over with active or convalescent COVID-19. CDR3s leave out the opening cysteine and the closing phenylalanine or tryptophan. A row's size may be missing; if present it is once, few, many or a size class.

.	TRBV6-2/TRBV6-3	ASSPRGTPTSYNSPLH
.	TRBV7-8	ASSSWTGVYNQPQH
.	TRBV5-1	ASSLDGNSGNTIY
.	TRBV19	ASNPGQGNYGYT
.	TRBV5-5	ASLGGAREQY
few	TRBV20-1	SASDPRRGVGNTIY
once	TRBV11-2	ASSLGGGEQY
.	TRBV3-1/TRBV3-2	ASTTTGYTEAF
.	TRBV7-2	ASSIRQGSNQPQH
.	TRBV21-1	AGRGRRTEAF
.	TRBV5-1	ATRTGHTDTQY
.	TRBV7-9	ASSPPGLGGETQY
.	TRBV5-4	ASSLTAVPGNTIY
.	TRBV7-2	ASSLALGGGD
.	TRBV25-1	ATAQTGMNTEAF
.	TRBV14	ASSQAGTGGSY
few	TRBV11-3	ASSRDGGLDNEQF
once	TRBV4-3	ASSQDRGSGGTDTQY
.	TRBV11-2	ASSFVQGSGNTIY
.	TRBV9	ASSSTGEAAGYT
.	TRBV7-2	ASSLNRPSDLEQY
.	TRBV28	ASSFGTSGNTIY
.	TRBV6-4	ASSAGQGAGYT
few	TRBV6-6	ASSLSTGRGEKLF
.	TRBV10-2	ASRALGGGKTGELF
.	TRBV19	ASSIDVTRTIY
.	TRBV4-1	ASSQGDSRRRTQNSPLH
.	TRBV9	ASSAGLGNTIY
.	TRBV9	ASSPRASGYEQY
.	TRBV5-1	ASSLEGAHYGYT
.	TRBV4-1	ASSQERGGGEKLF
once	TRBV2	ASRSGVDGYT
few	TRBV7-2	ASRLDSRVNTEAF
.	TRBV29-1	SVEPPGEYNEQF
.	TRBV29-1	SVAEQGRTEAF
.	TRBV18	ASSPRGQSVGNTEAF